This T cell receptor beta chain comes out of a study of T cell responses to AZD1222 COVID-19 vaccine. Here immunoSEQ multiplex PCR was the method, and the copy in TCRdb shows in-frame clones only, minus some. The table shows about 93,000 clones, with just under 90% occurring only once. V dropped 1 base and J dropped 6; count of bases not matched to a gene: 3. Germline loops: CDR1 SEHNR, CDR2 FQNEAQ (reference sequence). This CDR3 has 14 amino acids. Comment on this clone: Its antigen is not identified.

Points from the study as a whole: Seropositive status at baseline applied to only a handful of AZD1222 recipients. With dominance at 160-218 and 743-854, vaccine-associated CD4 TCRs spanned spike. Among the donors, most were white British and more were female, and clonal diversity was possibly underestimated. In all cases, repertoires were sampled only after the peak T cell response.

The V call is TRBV7-9, the J call TRBJ1-5; 7 bases line up with TRBD1. Sequences were derived from peripheral blood, sampled on day 0 of MenACWY control vaccination. The TCR comes from an adult in good health. The CDR3 reads CASSLGQGGQPQHF. The DNA for the CDR3 is TGTGCCAGCAGCTTAGGACAGGGTGGTCAGCCCCAGCATTTT.